These 22 T cell receptor beta chains came from one sample sequenced in a study of beta chain features in type 1 diabetes. Findings and limits, study-wide: Shortening that was moderate but significant affected the TCRB CDR3s of Type 1 diabetes patients in all four CD4+ subsets.

Expressed TCRB transcripts were sequenced because the isolated RNA had all been reverse transcribed beforehand. Measured with immunoSEQ multiplex PCR; TCRdb has only the in-frame clones, and not every one. The table lists 300,000 to 350,000 clones, approximately 9.7% of them singletons. These receptors' antigens are unknown. Sequences were obtained from central memory CD4+ T cells from blood. The receptors stem from a man aged 25-45 years with type 1 diabetes.

This rearrangement joins TRBV29-1 to TRBJ1-1; no reliable D call. The CDR3 has 13 amino acids. Germline V gene sequence: CDR1 SQVTM, CDR2 ANQGSEA. The V and J ends lost 6 bases and 1 base respectively, with 12 bases between them. This chain's CDR3 is CSVSTSRNTEAFF. The CDR3 DNA reads as TGCAGCGTATCGACAAGCCGGAACACTGAAGCTTTCTTT.

This rearrangement joins TRBV7-9 to TRBJ2-1; the match to TRBD2 covers 12 bases. CDR3 length equals 18 residues. V shed 5 bases, J shed 7 bases, and the junction held 15 bases outside the gene matches. CDR1 and CDR2 from the germline V gene are SEHNR and FQNEAQ (reference sequence). The CDR3 loop is CASSRNQLAGGQSNEQFF. CDR3 coding DNA: TGTGCCAGCAGCAGGAATCAACTAGCGGGGGGCCAGAGTAATGAGCAGTTCTTC. The variable domain in full, with the rest retrieved from reference TRBV7-9 and TRBJ2-1, is DTGVSQNPRHKITKRGQNVTFRCDPISEHNRLYWYRQTLGQGPEFLTYFQNEAQLEKSRLLSDRFSAERPKGSFSTLEIQRTEQGDSAMYLCASSRNQLAGGQSNEQFFGPGTRLTVL.

The count of this clone is one. The V call is TRBV9, the J call TRBJ2-5; unclear D gene. TRBJ2-7 matches the DNA end more closely, so the J call is doubtful. CDR3 size: 13 residues. Germline V lookup: CDR1 SGDLS, CDR2 YYNGEE. CDR3 nucleotide sequence: TGTGCCAGCAGCGTAGCTCTAGGTGGCGAGCAGTACTTC. Its protein is CASSVALGGEQYF.

The rearrangement links TRBV27 to TRBJ2-3; 11 nucleotides match TRBD2. Germline V gene lookup returns CDR1 MNHEY and CDR2 SMNVEV (reference sequence). The CDR3 has 16 residues. Unmatched junction bases numbered 4, after V lost 5 bases and J lost 0 bases. The CDR3 reads CASSDLAGGSTDTQYF. Here the CDR3 DNA reads TGTGCCAGCAGTGATCTAGCGGGGGGCAGCACAGATACGCAGTATTTT.

DNA of the CDR3: TGTGCCAGCAGTTCCTTTCAGGGGGCCAACACCATATATTTT. This gives the protein CASSSFQGANTIYF. V usage is TRBV28 and J usage is TRBJ1-3; 8 nucleotides agree with TRBD1. The CDR3 is made up of 14 amino acids. From germline, CDR1 is MDHEN and CDR2 SYDVKM. V trimming: 4 bases; J trimming: 7 bases; junction bases outside the gene matches: 6.

This clone was seen a few times. This rearrangement joins TRBV2 to TRBJ2-7, with a possible D match to TRBD2 (5 bases). Germline V gene lookup returns CDR1 SNHLY and CDR2 FYNNEI. This CDR3 has 13 residues. The germline V and J ends were trimmed by 4 bases and 3 bases, with 10 bases remaining between them. CDR3 DNA: TGTGCCAGCAGTGGAGGGTTAAGCTACGAGCAGTACTTC. Its translation: CASSGGLSYEQYF. The entire variable domain, with the rest obtained from reference TRBV2 and TRBJ2-7, is as follows: EPEVTQTPSHQVTQMGQEVILRCVPISNHLYFYWYRQILGQKVEFLVSFYNNEISEKSEIFDDQFSVERPDGSNFTLKIRSTKLEDSAMYFCASSGGLSYEQYFGPGTRLTVT.

This clone was found a few times. This chain uses TRBV5-4 with TRBJ2-5, with D possibly TRBD2 on 6 matching bases. Germline assignment: CDR1 SGHNT and CDR2 YYREEE (reference sequence). Trimming pared 4 bases from V and 6 bases from J, leaving 13 bases between. There are 13 residues in the CDR3. CDR3 protein: CASSLWGGKTQYF. The CDR3 nucleotides read TGTGCCAGCAGCCTTTGGGGAGGAAAGACCCAGTACTTC.

V and J are TRBV7-2 and TRBJ2-7, with a possible D match to TRBD1 (6 bases). Trimming removed 5 bases at V and 3 bases at J, with 8 bases between. This CDR3 has 12 residues. Per the germline V gene, CDR1 is SGHTA and CDR2 is FQGNSA. The CDR3 coding sequence is TGTGCCAGCAGCCAGACAGGCTACGAGCAGTACTTC. Translating it yields CASSQTGYEQYF.

Concerning this clone itself: Other DNA variants within this sample encode the same CDR3. The rearrangement uses TRBV2 and TRBJ2-5; D may match TRBD1 or TRBD2 (5 bases each). V lost 5 bases, J lost 0 bases, and 7 bases lay in between. In germline, CDR1 is SNHLY, CDR2 FYNNEI. The CDR3 runs 13 residues. For the CDR3, the DNA is TGTGCCAGCAGTAGGGACCACCAAGAGACCCAGTACTTC. Its translation is CASSRDHQETQYF.

V is TRBV15 and J is TRBJ1-1; no clear D. Deletions cut 10 bases from V and 0 bases from J, with 9 bases between. Germline V gene data show CDR1 as LNHNV and CDR2 as YYDKDF (reference sequence). The CDR3 loop spans 12 amino acids. CDR3 in amino acids: CASRRVNTEAFF. CDR3 coding DNA: TGTGCCAGTCGTAGGGTGAACACTGAAGCTTTCTTT. Variable domain in full (rest from reference TRBV15 and TRBJ1-1): DAMVIQNPRYQVTQFGKPVTLSCSQTLNHNVMYWYQQKSSQAPKLLFHYYDKDFNNEADTPDNFQSRRPNTSFCFLDIRSPGLGDTAMYLCASRRVNTEAFFGQGTRLTVV.

The V call is TRBV7-2, the J call TRBJ2-1; no firm D call. Germline V gene lookup returns CDR1 SGHTA and CDR2 FQGNSA. The CDR3 is 13 residues long. The ends were cut back, 0 bases at V and 10 bases at J, with 10 bases in the middle. The chain's CDR3 is CASSLALRREQFF. CDR3 bases: TGTGCCAGCAGCTTAGCATTACGACGGGAGCAGTTCTTC.

J is TRBJ2-2 and V is TRBV10-1, with TRBD1 as a possible D gene (5 bases). The ends were cut back, 5 bases at V and 8 bases at J, with 12 bases in the middle. Germline CDR1 and CDR2: WNHNN and SYGVQD (reference sequence). CDR3 length equals 13 residues. CDR3 residues: CASSRGSPGELFF. DNA for the CDR3: TGCGCCAGCAGTAGGGGAAGTCCAGGGGAGCTGTTTTTT.

There are a few counts of this clone. The rearrangement uses TRBV7-2 and TRBJ2-1, with D possibly called TRBD1 or TRBD2 (5 bases each). CDR3 size: 16 residues. The V gene's germline CDR1 is SGHTA and CDR2 FQGNSA. Trimming took 5 bases from V and 1 from J, leaving 15 bases between them. The CDR3: CASSPLRDGSYNEQFF. CDR3 nucleotides: TGTGCCAGCAGCCCCCTACGGGACGGTTCCTACAATGAGCAGTTCTTC. Full variable domain (missing parts from reference TRBV7-2 and TRBJ2-1): GAGVSQSPSNKVTEKGKDVELRCDPISGHTALYWYRQSLGQGLEFLIYFQGNSAPDKSGLPSDRFSAERTGGSVSTLTIQRTQQEDSAVYLCASSPLRDGSYNEQFFGPGTRLTVL.

This clone showed up just a few times. The sample has other DNA sequences that encode this CDR3 too. The J gene is TRBJ2-2, the V gene TRBV2, with 7 bases that match TRBD1. V trimming: 6 bases; J trimming: 1 base; junction bases outside the gene matches: 2. The CDR3 runs 14 residues. Germline loops: CDR1 SNHLY, CDR2 FYNNEI. CDR3 DNA: TGTGCCAGCAGAGACAGGGAGAACACCGGGGAGCTGTTTTTT. As protein: CASRDRENTGELFF.

This clone was seen a few times. J is TRBJ1-6 and V is TRBV28; D may be TRBD1 (6 bases). Germline CDR1 and CDR2: MDHEN and SYDVKM. This CDR3 region has 17 residues. V lost 3 bases and J lost 5, with 17 bases in between. CDR3 residues: CASSFLQGPGDNSPLHF. CDR3 nucleotides: TGTGCCAGCAGTTTCCTCCAGGGGCCGGGGGATAATTCACCCCTCCACTTT. Drawing the rest from reference TRBV28 and TRBJ1-6, the complete variable domain is DVKVTQSSRYLVKRTGEKVFLECVQDMDHENMFWYRQDPGLGLRLIYFSYDVKMKEKGDIPEGYSVSREKKERFSLILESASTNQTSMYLCASSFLQGPGDNSPLHFGNGTRLTVT.

In its sample, this clone was seen a few times. The chain combines TRBV7-8 with TRBJ2-3; perhaps TRBD1 as D (5 bases). The CDR3 contains 14 residues. V lost 5 bases to trimming and J lost 2 bases, with 11 bases between them. The germline CDR1 and CDR2 sequences are SGHVS and FQNEAQ. CDR3 in amino acids: CASSPRRVTDTQYF. In nucleotides, the CDR3 is TGTGCCAGCAGCCCCCGCAGGGTCACAGATACGCAGTATTTT.

This clone showed up just a few times. The chain uses TRBV25-1 and TRBJ2-2; D not resolved. With 4 bases removed from V and 6 bases from J, the gap between germline ends came to 9 bases. The CDR3 length is 13 residues. Germline V gene sequence: CDR1 MGHDK, CDR2 SYGVNS. The CDR3 sequence is CASSGLVAGELFF. Written as DNA, the CDR3 is TGTGCCAGCAGTGGGCTTGTGGCCGGGGAGCTGTTTTTT.

The chain carries TRBV7-9 and TRBJ1-1, with D perhaps TRBD1 (5 bases). Trimming cost V 5 bases and J 0 bases, with 10 bases left between them. Germline V CDR1 and CDR2: SEHNR, FQNEAQ (reference sequence). The CDR3 spans 14 residues. This chain's CDR3 is CASSPQGMNTEAFF. The CDR3 nucleotides read TGTGCCAGCAGCCCCCAGGGAATGAACACTGAAGCTTTCTTT.

The V and J genes are TRBV30 and TRBJ2-1; D gene ambiguous. Trimming shortened V by 4 bases and J by 0 bases, and 7 bases separated the two germline ends. The CDR3 contains 13 residues. Germline values: CDR1 GTSNPN, CDR2 SVGIG (reference sequence). CDR3 nucleotide sequence: TGTGCCTGGATCTCTAGCTCCTACAATGAGCAGTTCTTC. It translates to CAWISSSYNEQFF.

The chain has TRBV15 and TRBJ2-7, with 7 bases fitting TRBD2. This CDR3 region has 14 residues. Germline V gives CDR1 LNHNV, CDR2 YYDKDF (reference sequence). The J segment lost 2 bases and the V segment lost 0 bases, leaving 1 base of the junction unmatched. The CDR3 here is CATSRESGAYEQYF. CDR3 sequence (DNA): TGTGCCACCAGCAGAGAAAGCGGGGCCTACGAGCAGTACTTC.

This chain connects TRBV6-6 to TRBJ1-6; D uncertain. CDR1 MNHNY and CDR2 SVGAGI come from the germline V gene (reference sequence). The CDR3 has 15 amino acids. V lost 6 bases and J 7 bases, leaving 16 bases between the germline ends. The CDR3 loop is CASRMGMVGNSPLHF. CDR3 nucleotide sequence: TGTGCCAGCAGAATGGGTATGGTGGGGAATTCACCCCTCCACTTT.

This clone was seen many times. The J gene is TRBJ1-2, the V gene TRBV5-1, with TRBD1 identical over 9 bases. The CDR3 totals 16 residues. Germline lookup yields CDR1 SGHRS and CDR2 YFSETQ. The ends lost 4 bases at V and 0 bases at J; junction bases unmatched: 7. The CDR3 DNA reads TGCGCCAGCAGCCCGACCGGGACAGGGTCTAACTATGGCTACACCTTC. Encoded protein: CASSPTGTGSNYGYTF.